This T cell receptor (beta chain) originates from a study of blood T cell repertoires in COVID-19 (dated by TCRdb to the early 2020s). Regarding the study in general: Collaborator samples came from the United States, Italy and Spain and covered acute and convalescent phases of COVID-19. The sample metadata nearly always contained a de-identified subject ID, COVID-19 status, age in years and sex. The prospective study material was composed of cDNA or gDNA derived from T cells, B-cell-depleted T cells, or PBMCs. The samples were drawn from the first 160 participants of the ongoing ImmuneRACE study and from 1,200 or so subjects provided by 6 global collaborators. The dataset comprised deeply sampled blood TCRbeta repertoires from subjects exposed to, actively infected with, or recovered from COVID-19. Where HLA class I and class II types were available, the types were taken from metadata supplied by the sample provider, not from assay-based typing. The repertoires were made available in a free public database intended to serve as a resource for research on the immune response to SARS-CoV-2.

Another Seattle source contributed samples from volunteer blood donors who had recovered from COVID-19. The collaborating institutions used their own protocols to collect whole blood in K2EDTA tubes. For TCRbeta analysis, collaborators shipped samples in one of three forms: frozen whole blood, isolated PBMCs, or DNA extracted from either of those sample types. The paper as a whole reports these results and caveats: The quantity of clinical and demographic metadata differed by source and by participant and was supplied without curation.

TCRbeta CDR3 regions were amplified from genomic DNA using the immunoSEQ Assay, a bias-controlled multiplex PCR. Under the source paper's analysis protocol: The number of nucleated cells in each sample was estimated from the amplification of reference gene primers within the assay. Sequence reads were collapsed and filtered to measure the absolute abundance of every unique TCRbeta CDR3 rearrangement. Productive Simpson clonality was computed per sample as the square root of Simpson's diversity index over productive rearrangements. Here the immuneACCESS table is served through TCRdb, limited to in-frame sequences with V and J called. Missing clones are a known gap in these copies; in checked studies unresolved V genes cover under half, and the rest lacks a known reason. V, J and clone size reflect that table, while D and trimming were determined from the DNA. The sample table contains about 180,000 clones; only one count was recorded for roughly nine tenths of them. Together, the top ten hold approximately 2% of the sample.

CDR1 and CDR2 are drawn from the germline V gene: SGHTA, FQGNSA. From V the trimming removes 2 bases and from J it removes 6 bases, while the gene matches leave 7 bases of the junction unaccounted for. The CDR3 sequence holds 16 residues, the cysteine and phenylalanine included. Only CDR3 DNA remains: 48 bases, in frame from the first base. As for this clone: It has no known antigen specificity. No base-level quality is on record; no much larger clone is a single base apart.

The sequenced material came from peripheral blood. Recombination connected TRBV7-2 to TRBJ2-1, and 10 junctional nucleotides match TRBD2. This clonotype was obtained from a man aged 18-30 years who had recovered from COVID-19. The DNA is TGTGCCAGCAGCTTATCTAGCGGGAGCTACGGCAATGAGCAGTTCTTC. Translated, this gives CASSLSSGSYGNEQFF.